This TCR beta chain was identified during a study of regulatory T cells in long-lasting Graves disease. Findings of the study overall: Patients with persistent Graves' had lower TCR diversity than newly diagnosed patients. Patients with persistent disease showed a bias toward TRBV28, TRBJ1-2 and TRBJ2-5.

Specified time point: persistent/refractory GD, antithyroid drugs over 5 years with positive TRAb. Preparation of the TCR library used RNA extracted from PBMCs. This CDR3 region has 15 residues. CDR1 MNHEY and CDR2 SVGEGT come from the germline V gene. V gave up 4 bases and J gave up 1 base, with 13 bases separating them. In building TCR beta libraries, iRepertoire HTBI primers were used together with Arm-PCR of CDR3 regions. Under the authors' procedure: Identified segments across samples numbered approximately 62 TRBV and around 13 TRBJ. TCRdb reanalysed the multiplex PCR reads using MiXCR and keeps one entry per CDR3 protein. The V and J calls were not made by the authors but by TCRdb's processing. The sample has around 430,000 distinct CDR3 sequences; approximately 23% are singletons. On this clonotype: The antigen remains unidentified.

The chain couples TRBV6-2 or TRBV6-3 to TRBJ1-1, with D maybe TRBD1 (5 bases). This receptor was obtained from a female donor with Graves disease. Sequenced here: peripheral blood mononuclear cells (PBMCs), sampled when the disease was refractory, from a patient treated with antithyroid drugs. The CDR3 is CASSLGERGNTEAFF. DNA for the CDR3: TGTGCCAGCAGTTTAGGGGAACGGGGGAACACTGAAGCTTTCTTT.